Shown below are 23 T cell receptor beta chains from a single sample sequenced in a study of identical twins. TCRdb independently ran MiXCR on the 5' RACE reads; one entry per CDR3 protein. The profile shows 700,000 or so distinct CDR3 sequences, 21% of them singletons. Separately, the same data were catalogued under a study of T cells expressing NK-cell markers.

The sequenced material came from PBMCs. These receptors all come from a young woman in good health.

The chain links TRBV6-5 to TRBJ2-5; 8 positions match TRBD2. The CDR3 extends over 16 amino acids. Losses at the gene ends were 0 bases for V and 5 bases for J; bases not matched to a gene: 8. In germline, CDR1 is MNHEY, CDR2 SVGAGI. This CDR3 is CASSYSLGGAGETQYF. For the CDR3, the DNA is TGTGCCAGCAGTTACTCGCTCGGGGGGGCAGGCGAGACCCAGTACTTC.

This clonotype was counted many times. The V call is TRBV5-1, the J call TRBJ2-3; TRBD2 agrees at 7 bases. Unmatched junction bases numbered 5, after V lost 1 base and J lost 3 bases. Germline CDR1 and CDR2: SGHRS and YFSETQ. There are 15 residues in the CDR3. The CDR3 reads CASSLMAGETDTQYF. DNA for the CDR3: TGCGCCAGCAGCTTGATGGCGGGGGAGACAGATACGCAGTATTTT.

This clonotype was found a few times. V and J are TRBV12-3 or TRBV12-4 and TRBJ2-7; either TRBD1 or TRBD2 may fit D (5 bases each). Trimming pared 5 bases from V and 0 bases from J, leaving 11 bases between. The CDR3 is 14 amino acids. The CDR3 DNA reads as TGTGCCAGCAGTACACAAGGGACCTCCTACGAGCAGTACTTC. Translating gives CASSTQGTSYEQYF.

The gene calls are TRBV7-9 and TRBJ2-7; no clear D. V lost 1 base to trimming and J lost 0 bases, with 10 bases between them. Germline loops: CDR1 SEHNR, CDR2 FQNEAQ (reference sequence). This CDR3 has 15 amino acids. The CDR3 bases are TGTGCCAGCAGCTTAGATCGGAGAGGCTCCTACGAGCAGTACTTC. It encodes CASSLDRRGSYEQYF.

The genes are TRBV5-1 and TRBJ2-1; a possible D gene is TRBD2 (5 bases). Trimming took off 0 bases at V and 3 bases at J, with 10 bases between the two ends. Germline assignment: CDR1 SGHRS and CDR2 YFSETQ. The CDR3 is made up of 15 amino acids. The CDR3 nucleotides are TGCGCCAGCAGCTTGGATACCGGGGACTACAATGAGCAGTTCTTC. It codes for CASSLDTGDYNEQFF.

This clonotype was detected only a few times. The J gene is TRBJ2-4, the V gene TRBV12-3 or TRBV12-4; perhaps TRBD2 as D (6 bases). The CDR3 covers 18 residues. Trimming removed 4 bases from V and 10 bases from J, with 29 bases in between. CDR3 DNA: TGTGCCAGCAGTTACCCTGCCACGGGTGGGAGGCGCCAAAGGATTCAGTACTTC. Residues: CASSYPATGGRRQRIQYF.

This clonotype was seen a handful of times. CDR3 loop: CAITGNSYNEQFF. The CDR3 bases are TGTGCCATCACGGGCAACTCCTACAATGAGCAGTTCTTC. The V gene is TRBV10-3, the J gene TRBJ2-1, with unresolved D. The germline gives CDR1 ENHRY, CDR2 SYGVKD. This CDR3 comprises 13 residues. Trimming stripped 7 bases from V and 0 bases from J, with 7 bases between.

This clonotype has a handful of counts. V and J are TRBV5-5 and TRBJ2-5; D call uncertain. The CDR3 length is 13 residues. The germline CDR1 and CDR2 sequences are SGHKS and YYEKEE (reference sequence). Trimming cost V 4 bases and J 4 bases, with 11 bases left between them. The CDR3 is CASSETPGETQYF. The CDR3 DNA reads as TGTGCCAGCAGCGAGACACCTGGAGAGACCCAGTACTTC.

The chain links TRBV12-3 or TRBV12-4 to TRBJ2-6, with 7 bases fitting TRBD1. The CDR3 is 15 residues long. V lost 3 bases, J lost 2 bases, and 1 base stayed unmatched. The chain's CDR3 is CASSLTGPGANVLTF. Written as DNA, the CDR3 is TGTGCCAGCAGTTTGACAGGGCCTGGGGCCAACGTCCTGACTTTC.

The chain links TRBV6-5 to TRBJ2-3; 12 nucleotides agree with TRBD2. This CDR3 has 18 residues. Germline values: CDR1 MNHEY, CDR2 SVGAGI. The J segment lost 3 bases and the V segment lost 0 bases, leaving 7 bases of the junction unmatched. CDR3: CASSYSGLAGGRTDTQYF. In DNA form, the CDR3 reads TGTGCCAGCAGTTACTCGGGTCTAGCGGGGGGGCGAACAGATACGCAGTATTTT.

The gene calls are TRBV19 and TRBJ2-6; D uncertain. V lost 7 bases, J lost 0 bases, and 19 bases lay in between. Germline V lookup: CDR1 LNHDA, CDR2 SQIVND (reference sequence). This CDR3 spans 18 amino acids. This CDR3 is CASNRLGFSPSGANVLTF. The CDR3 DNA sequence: TGTGCCAGTAATCGTCTTGGCTTCTCCCCCTCTGGGGCCAACGTCCTGACTTTC. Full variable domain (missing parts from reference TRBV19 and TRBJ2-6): DGGITQSPKYLFRKEGQNVTLSCEQNLNHDAMYWYRQDPGQGLRLIYYSQIVNDFQKGDIAEGYSVSREKKESFPLTVTSAQKNPTAFYLCASNRLGFSPSGANVLTFGAGSRLTVL.

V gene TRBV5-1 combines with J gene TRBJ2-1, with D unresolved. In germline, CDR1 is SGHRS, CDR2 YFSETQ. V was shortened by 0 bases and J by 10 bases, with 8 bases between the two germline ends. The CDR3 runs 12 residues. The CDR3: CASSLGGEEQFF. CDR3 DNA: TGCGCCAGCAGCTTGGGAGGAGAAGAGCAGTTCTTC.

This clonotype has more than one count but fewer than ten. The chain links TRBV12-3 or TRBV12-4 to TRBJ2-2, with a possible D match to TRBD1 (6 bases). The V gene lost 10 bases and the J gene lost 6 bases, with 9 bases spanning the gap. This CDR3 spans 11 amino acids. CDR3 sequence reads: CATEGAGELFF. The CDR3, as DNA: TGTGCCACCGAGGGGGCCGGGGAGCTGTTTTTT.

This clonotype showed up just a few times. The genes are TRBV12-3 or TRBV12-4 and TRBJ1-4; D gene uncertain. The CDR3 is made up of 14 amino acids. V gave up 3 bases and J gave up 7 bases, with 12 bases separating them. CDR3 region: CASSLPRVGEKLFF. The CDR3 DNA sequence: TGTGCCAGCAGTTTGCCCCGGGTGGGTGAAAAACTGTTTTTT.

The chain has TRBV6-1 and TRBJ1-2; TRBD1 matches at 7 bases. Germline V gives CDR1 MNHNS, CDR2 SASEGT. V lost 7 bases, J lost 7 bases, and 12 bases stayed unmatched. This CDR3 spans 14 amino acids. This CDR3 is CASTPLRGPGGYTF. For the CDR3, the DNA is TGTGCCAGCACCCCTCTGAGGGGGCCGGGTGGCTACACCTTC.

The chain's CDR3 is CSVDVQRDADTQYF. DNA of the CDR3: TGCAGCGTTGACGTTCAGCGGGACGCAGATACGCAGTATTTT. This sequence joins TRBV29-1 and TRBJ2-3; the match to TRBD2 covers 7 bases. The germline CDR1 and CDR2 sequences are SQVTM and ANQGSEA. Germline trimming cut 3 bases from V and 4 bases from J; bases unmatched to any gene: 7. There are 14 residues in the CDR3.

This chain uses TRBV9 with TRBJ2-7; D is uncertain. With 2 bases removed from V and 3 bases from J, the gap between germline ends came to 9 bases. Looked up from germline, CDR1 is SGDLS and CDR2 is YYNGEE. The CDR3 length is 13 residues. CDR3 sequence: CASSVSPLYEQYF. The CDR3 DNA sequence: TGTGCCAGCAGCGTGTCACCGCTCTACGAGCAGTACTTC.

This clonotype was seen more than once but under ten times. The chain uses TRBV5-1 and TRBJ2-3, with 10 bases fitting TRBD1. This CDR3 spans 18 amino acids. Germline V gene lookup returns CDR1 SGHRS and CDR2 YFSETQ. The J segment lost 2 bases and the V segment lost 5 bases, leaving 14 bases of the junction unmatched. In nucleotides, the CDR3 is TGCGCCAGCAGTCAACCGGGACAGGGGCCGGTTATCACAGATACGCAGTATTTT. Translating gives CASSQPGQGPVITDTQYF.

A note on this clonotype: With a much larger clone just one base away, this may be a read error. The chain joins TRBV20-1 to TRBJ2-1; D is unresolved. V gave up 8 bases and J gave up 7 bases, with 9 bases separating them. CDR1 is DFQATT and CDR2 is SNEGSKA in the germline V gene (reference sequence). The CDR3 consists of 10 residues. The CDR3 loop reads CSSRANEQFF. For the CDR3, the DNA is TGCAGTTCTCGGGCGAATGAGCAGTTCTTC.

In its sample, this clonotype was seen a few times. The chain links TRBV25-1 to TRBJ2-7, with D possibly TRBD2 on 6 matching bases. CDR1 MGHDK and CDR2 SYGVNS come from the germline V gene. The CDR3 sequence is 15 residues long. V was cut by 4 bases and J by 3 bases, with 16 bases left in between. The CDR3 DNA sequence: TGTGCCAGCAGTGGACATACCCCCGGGGGCTACGAGCAGTACTTC. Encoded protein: CASSGHTPGGYEQYF.

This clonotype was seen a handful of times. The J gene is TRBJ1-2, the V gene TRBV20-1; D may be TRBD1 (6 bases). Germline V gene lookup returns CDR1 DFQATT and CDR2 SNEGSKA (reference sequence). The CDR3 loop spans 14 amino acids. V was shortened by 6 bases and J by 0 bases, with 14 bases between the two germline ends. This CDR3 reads CSATRDTTNYGYTF. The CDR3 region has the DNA TGCAGTGCGACGCGGGACACCACTAACTATGGCTACACCTTC.

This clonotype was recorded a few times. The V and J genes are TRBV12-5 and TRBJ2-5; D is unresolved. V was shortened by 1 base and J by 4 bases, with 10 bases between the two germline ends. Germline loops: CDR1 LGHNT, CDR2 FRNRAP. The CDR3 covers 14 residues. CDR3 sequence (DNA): TGTGCTAGTGGTTTGGGCAACACGGCAGAGACCCAGTACTTC. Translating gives CASGLGNTAETQYF.

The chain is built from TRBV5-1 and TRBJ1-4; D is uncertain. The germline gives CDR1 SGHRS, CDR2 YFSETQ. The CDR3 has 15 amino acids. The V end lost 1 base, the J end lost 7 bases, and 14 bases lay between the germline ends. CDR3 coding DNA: TGCGCCAGCAGCTTGTCAACAACTATAGGTGAAAAACTGTTTTTT. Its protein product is CASSLSTTIGEKLFF.